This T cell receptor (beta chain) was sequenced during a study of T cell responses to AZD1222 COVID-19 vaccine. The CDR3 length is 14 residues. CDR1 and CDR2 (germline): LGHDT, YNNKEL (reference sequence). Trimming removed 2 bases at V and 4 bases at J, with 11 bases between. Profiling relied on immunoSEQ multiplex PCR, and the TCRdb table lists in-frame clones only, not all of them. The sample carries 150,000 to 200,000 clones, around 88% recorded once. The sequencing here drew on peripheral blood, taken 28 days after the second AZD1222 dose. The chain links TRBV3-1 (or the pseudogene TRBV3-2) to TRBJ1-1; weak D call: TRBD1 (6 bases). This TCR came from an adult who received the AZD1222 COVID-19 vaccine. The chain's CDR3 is CASSQYRDGTEAFF. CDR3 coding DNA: TGTGCCAGCAGCCAATACAGGGACGGCACTGAAGCTTTCTTT.